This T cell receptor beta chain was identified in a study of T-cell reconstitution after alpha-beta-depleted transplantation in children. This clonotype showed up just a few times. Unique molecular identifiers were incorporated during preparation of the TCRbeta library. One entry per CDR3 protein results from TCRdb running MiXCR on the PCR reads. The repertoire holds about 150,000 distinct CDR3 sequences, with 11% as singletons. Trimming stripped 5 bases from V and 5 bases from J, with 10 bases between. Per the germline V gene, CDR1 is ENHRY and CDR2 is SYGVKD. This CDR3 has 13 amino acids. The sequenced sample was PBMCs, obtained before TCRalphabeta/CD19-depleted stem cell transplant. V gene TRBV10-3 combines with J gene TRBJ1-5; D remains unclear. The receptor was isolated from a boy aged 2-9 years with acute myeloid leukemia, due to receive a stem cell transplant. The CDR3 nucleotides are TGTGCCATCAGTTCAGACGGTGATCAGCCCCAGCATTTT. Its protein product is CAISSDGDQPQHF.